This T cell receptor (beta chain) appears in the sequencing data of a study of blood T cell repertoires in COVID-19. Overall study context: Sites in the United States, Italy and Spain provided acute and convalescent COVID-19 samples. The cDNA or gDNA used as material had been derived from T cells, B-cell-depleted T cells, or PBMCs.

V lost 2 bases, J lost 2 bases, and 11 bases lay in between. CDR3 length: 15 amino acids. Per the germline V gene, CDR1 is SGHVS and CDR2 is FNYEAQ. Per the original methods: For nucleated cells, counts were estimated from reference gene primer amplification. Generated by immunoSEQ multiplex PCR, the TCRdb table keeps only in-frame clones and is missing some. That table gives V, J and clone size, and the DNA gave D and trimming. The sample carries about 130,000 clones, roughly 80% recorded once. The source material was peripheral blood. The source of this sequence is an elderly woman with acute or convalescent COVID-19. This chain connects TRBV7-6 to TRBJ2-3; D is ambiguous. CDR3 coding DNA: TGTGCCAGCAGCTTACAGGCTTCCTTCACAGATACGCAGTATTTT. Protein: CASSLQASFTDTQYF.